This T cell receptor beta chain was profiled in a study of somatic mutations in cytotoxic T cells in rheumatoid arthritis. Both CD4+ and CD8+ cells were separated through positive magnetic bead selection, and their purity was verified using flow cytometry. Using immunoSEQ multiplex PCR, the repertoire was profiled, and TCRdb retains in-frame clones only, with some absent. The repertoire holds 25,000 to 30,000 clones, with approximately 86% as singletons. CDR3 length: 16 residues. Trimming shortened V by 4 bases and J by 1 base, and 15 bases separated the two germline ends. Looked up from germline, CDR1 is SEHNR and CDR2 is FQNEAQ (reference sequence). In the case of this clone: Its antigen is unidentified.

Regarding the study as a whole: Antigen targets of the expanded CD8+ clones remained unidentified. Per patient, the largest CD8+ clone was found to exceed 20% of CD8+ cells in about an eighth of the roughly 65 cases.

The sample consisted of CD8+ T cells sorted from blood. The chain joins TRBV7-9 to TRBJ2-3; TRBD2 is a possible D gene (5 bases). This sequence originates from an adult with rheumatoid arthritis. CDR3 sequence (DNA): TGTGCCAGCAGCTACCCTAGAGGGAGCGGCACAGATACGCAGTATTTT. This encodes CASSYPRGSGTDTQYF.